These 26 T cell receptor beta chains originate from one sample sequenced in a study of regulatory dendritic cells for organ transplantation. No antigen has been assigned to these receptors. Sorted T cells were CFSE-labeled and cultured 5 days with allogeneic regulatory or mature dendritic cells at 1:10. Profiling relied on immunoSEQ multiplex PCR, and the TCRdb table lists in-frame clones only, not all of them. The data contain over 20,000 clones, over 75% of them singletons. The material sequenced was naive CD4+ T cells from blood cultured with regulatory dendritic cells. Subset specified: CD45RA+ naive T cells. The receptors here all came from a human donor in good health.

This clone was detected only once. The chain is built from TRBV21-1 and TRBJ2-3; TRBD2 was called by the table and not checked on the DNA. TRBV21-1 is labeled a pseudogene. CDR3 length: 15 amino acids. The CDR3 reads CASSRRTSGRDTQYF. The CDR3 DNA follows: TGTGCCAGCAGCAGGCGGACTAGCGGGAGAGATACGCAGTATTTT.

The rearrangement joins TRBV19 to TRBJ1-1; perhaps TRBD1 as D (5 bases). The CDR3 spans 13 residues. V lost 8 bases, J lost 4 bases, and 14 bases lay in between. Germline CDR1 and CDR2: LNHDA and SQIVND (reference sequence). The CDR3 is CASSVQGGTEAFF. DNA of the CDR3: TGTGCCAGTTCCGTCCAGGGAGGCACTGAAGCTTTCTTT.

This rearrangement joins TRBV28 to TRBJ2-6; D ambiguous. This CDR3 spans 13 amino acids. In germline, CDR1 is MDHEN, CDR2 SYDVKM. Trimming left V 9 bases short and J 0 bases short, with 6 bases between. The CDR3 DNA sequence: TGTGCCAGTAGACCCTCTGGGGCCAACGTCCTGACTTTC. Translation: CASRPSGANVLTF.

This clone has a handful of counts. The rearrangement joins TRBV4-2 to TRBJ2-4; D is uncertain. The CDR3 runs to 13 residues. Trimming removed 7 bases from V and 8 bases from J, with 15 bases in between. Germline V CDR1 and CDR2: LGHNA, YNFKEQ. The DNA for the CDR3 is TGTGCCAGCACCGAGATGAGTGGGGACATTCAGTACTTC. This sequence encodes CASTEMSGDIQYF.

The genes are TRBV28 and TRBJ2-3, with D hard to call. CDR3 size: 14 residues. Between the trimmed V and J ends, which lost 4 bases and 0 bases, there was a span of 8 bases. Germline CDR1 is MDHEN and CDR2 is SYDVKM. CDR3 DNA sequence: TGTGCCAGCAGTTCCGCATTTAGCACAGATACGCAGTATTTT. Translation gives CASSSAFSTDTQYF.

This clone was detected once. This chain uses TRBV11-2 with TRBJ2-7, with D perhaps TRBD1 (5 bases). Trimming removed 4 bases at V and 4 bases at J, with 11 bases between. This CDR3 comprises 13 residues. Germline V gene lookup returns CDR1 SGHAT and CDR2 FQNNGV. Here the CDR3 DNA reads TGTGCCAGCAGCTGGAGAAGGGGTTACGAGCAGTACTTC. Encoded protein: CASSWRRGYEQYF.

The rearrangement uses TRBV4-2 and TRBJ1-2; D gene ambiguous. This CDR3 region has 17 residues. CDR1 LGHNA and CDR2 YNFKEQ come from the germline V gene. Between the trimmed V and J ends, which lost 4 bases and 2 bases, there was a span of 20 bases. The chain's CDR3 is CASSPPSERVGNYGYTF. CDR3 DNA sequence: TGTGCCAGCAGCCCCCCCTCCGAAAGGGTTGGGAACTATGGCTACACCTTC.

V gene TRBV6-5 combines with J gene TRBJ1-6; possibly TRBD1 for D (6 bases). Germline V gene lookup returns CDR1 MNHEY and CDR2 SVGAGI. V lost 5 bases to trimming and J lost 13 bases, with 9 bases between them. The CDR3 is 11 residues long. The CDR3 region is CASSGGFPLHF. CDR3 nucleotide sequence: TGTGCCAGCAGTGGGGGCTTCCCCCTCCACTTT.

This chain connects TRBV10-1 to TRBJ1-4; D unclear. Trimming stripped 3 bases from V and 5 bases from J, with 22 bases between. The V gene's germline CDR1 is WNHNN and CDR2 SYGVQD (reference sequence). The CDR3 covers 18 residues. Here the CDR3 reads CASSDYGCLLVDNEKLFF. CDR3 coding DNA: TGCGCCAGCAGTGACTATGGATGTCTCCTAGTCGACAATGAAAAACTGTTTTTT.

In its sample, this clone was seen once. The chain joins TRBV5-8 to TRBJ1-2; D possibly corresponds to TRBD1 (6 bases). The CDR3 loop spans 16 amino acids. CDR1 SGHTS and CDR2 YDEGEE come from the germline V gene. V lost 4 bases, J lost 0 bases, and 16 bases lay in between. The CDR3 protein is CASSQAPDSANYGYTF. CDR3 bases: TGTGCCAGCAGCCAGGCACCGGACAGCGCTAACTATGGCTACACCTTC.

This clone came up a few times. The rearrangement links TRBV30 to TRBJ1-1, with 9 bases aligning to TRBD1. The CDR3 loop spans 11 amino acids. Trimming took 3 bases from V and 8 from J; bases not matched to a gene: 1. CDR1 and CDR2 from the germline V gene are GTSNPN and SVGIG (reference sequence). DNA of the CDR3: TGTGCCTGGAGGGACAGGGGCGAAGCTTTCTTT. It specifies CAWRDRGEAFF.

This rearrangement joins TRBV10-3 to TRBJ1-1, with D uncertain. Germline V gene sequence: CDR1 ENHRY, CDR2 SYGVKD. There are 16 residues in the CDR3. V lost 2 bases and J lost 1, with 14 bases in between. CDR3 in amino acids: CAISESGVAGNTEAFF. CDR3 nucleotide sequence: TGTGCCATCAGTGAGAGCGGGGTAGCTGGGAACACTGAAGCTTTCTTT.

V and J are TRBV6-5 and TRBJ1-6, with D maybe TRBD1 (6 bases). V was trimmed by 6 bases and J by 12 bases, leaving 21 bases between them. CDR1 MNHEY and CDR2 SVGAGI come from the germline V gene. This CDR3 is 15 amino acids long. The chain's CDR3 is CASRVAGTSSGPLHF. CDR3 in DNA: TGTGCCAGCAGGGTAGCCGGGACATCATCTGGACCCCTCCACTTT.

The CDR3 coding sequence is TGTGCCAGCAGTGAATTTCGGGGGGTGGTCCTGACTTTC. Protein: CASSEFRGVVLTF. The chain has TRBV25-1 and TRBJ2-6, with 7 bases matching TRBD2. V gave up 1 base and J gave up 13 bases; unmatched junction bases: 4. The CDR3 loop spans 13 amino acids. Germline lookup yields CDR1 MGHDK and CDR2 SYGVNS.

The chain employs TRBV7-9 and TRBJ2-2, with D perhaps matching TRBD1 (5 bases). CDR1 and CDR2 from the germline V gene are SEHNR and FQNEAQ (reference sequence). The CDR3 length is 14 residues. The V end was cut by 3 bases, the J end by 7 bases, with 12 bases between. CDR3 nucleotides: TGTGCCAGCAGCTTGATCAGGGAAATCGGGGAGCTGTTTTTT. Its protein is CASSLIREIGELFF.

The chain recombines TRBV28 with TRBJ2-7; D unresolved. The length of the CDR3 is 15 residues. In germline, CDR1 is MDHEN, CDR2 SYDVKM. The V gene lost 5 bases and the J gene lost 2 bases, with 16 bases spanning the gap. CDR3 DNA sequence: TGTGCCAGCAGTCCCGATAAAAGGGTAGCCTACGAGCAGTACTTC. As protein: CASSPDKRVAYEQYF.

The chain links TRBV5-1 to TRBJ2-1; D is tentatively TRBD1 or TRBD2 (6 bases each). V gave up 0 bases and J gave up 6 bases, with 13 bases separating them. The germline CDR1 and CDR2 sequences are SGHRS and YFSETQ. The CDR3 is 15 residues long. This chain's CDR3 is CASSLGGLRGNEQFF. The CDR3 region has the DNA TGCGCCAGCAGCTTGGGGGGACTCAGGGGCAATGAGCAGTTCTTC.

The chain recombines TRBV19 with TRBJ2-4; D gene ambiguous. This CDR3 has 17 amino acids. Germline V gives CDR1 LNHDA, CDR2 SQIVND (reference sequence). The V gene lost 2 bases and the J gene lost 1 base, with 15 bases spanning the gap. The CDR3 nucleotides read TGTGCCAGTAGTATAATCCCGAGCCCCGGGGCCAAAAACATTCAGTACTTC. This gives the protein CASSIIPSPGAKNIQYF. The variable domain in full, completed from reference TRBV19 and TRBJ2-4, reads DGGITQSPKYLFRKEGQNVTLSCEQNLNHDAMYWYRQDPGQGLRLIYYSQIVNDFQKGDIAEGYSVSREKKESFPLTVTSAQKNPTAFYLCASSIIPSPGAKNIQYFGAGTRLSVL.

This sequence joins TRBV11-2 and TRBJ1-4; D remains unclear. The germline gives CDR1 SGHAT, CDR2 FQNNGV. CDR3 length equals 13 residues. Trimming took 3 bases from V and 8 from J, leaving 10 bases between them. In DNA form, the CDR3 reads TGTGCCAGCAGCTTTAGTGATGGAGAAAAACTGTTTTTT. This sequence encodes CASSFSDGEKLFF.

This clone was seen only once. The chain links TRBV7-3 to TRBJ1-5; D perhaps matches TRBD1 (5 bases). The germline V and J ends were trimmed by 1 base and 0 bases, with 19 bases remaining between them. The CDR3 consists of 19 residues. CDR1 and CDR2 (germline): SGHTA, FQGTGA. CDR3 residues: CASSLRASWDRHSNQPQHF. CDR3 nucleotide sequence: TGTGCCAGCAGCTTAAGGGCCTCCTGGGACCGTCATAGCAATCAGCCCCAGCATTTT.

V usage is TRBV18 and J usage is TRBJ2-6; D gene uncertain. With 5 bases removed from V and 0 bases from J, the gap between germline ends came to 8 bases. The germline V gene encodes CDR1 KGHSH and CDR2 LQKENI. The CDR3 is 15 amino acids. In nucleotides, the CDR3 is TGTGCCAGCTCAGGGAAAATCTCTGGGGCCAACGTCCTGACTTTC. The encoded protein is CASSGKISGANVLTF. Based on the CDR3 plus reference TRBV18 and TRBJ2-6, the full variable domain is NAGVMQNPRHLVRRRGQEARLRCSPMKGHSHVYWYRQLPEEGLKFMVYLQKENIIDESGMPKERFSAEFPKEGPSILRIQQVVRGDSAAYFCASSGKISGANVLTFGAGSRLTVL.

The chain carries TRBV5-1 and TRBJ2-7; 9 bases map to TRBD2. This CDR3 has 15 residues. With V trimmed by 0 bases and J by 2 bases, 3 bases remained unmatched. Germline V lookup: CDR1 SGHRS, CDR2 YFSETQ. The chain's CDR3 is CASSLGLAEPYEQYF. The CDR3 nucleotides are TGCGCCAGCAGCTTGGGACTAGCGGAGCCCTACGAGCAGTACTTC.

The chain combines TRBV5-1 with TRBJ2-3, with D unresolved. V was clipped by 3 bases and J by 2 bases, with 7 bases between them. The germline V gene has CDR1 SGHRS and CDR2 YFSETQ. The CDR3 covers 13 residues. CDR3 DNA sequence: TGCGCCAGCAGCTGGGCCCCCACAGATACGCAGTATTTT. Translation gives CASSWAPTDTQYF.

The chain carries TRBV12-5 and TRBJ1-3, with D possibly being TRBD1 (5 bases). The CDR3 extends over 13 amino acids. V lost 1 base and J 6 bases, leaving 7 bases between the germline ends. Per the germline V gene, CDR1 is LGHNT and CDR2 is FRNRAP. The CDR3 region has the DNA TGTGCTAGTGGTTTGGCGACAGAAAACACCATATATTTT. Translated, it gives CASGLATENTIYF.

The J gene is TRBJ2-6, the V gene TRBV9; a possible D gene is TRBD2 (6 bases). Germline lookup yields CDR1 SGDLS and CDR2 YYNGEE. V was clipped by 0 bases and J by 2 bases, with 15 bases between them. The CDR3 is made up of 18 amino acids. The chain's CDR3 is CASSVGGGFKAGANVLTF. For the CDR3, the DNA is TGTGCCAGCAGCGTAGGTGGGGGGTTCAAAGCTGGGGCCAACGTCCTGACTTTC.

The sample holds a few counts of this clone. This chain links TRBV7-9 with TRBJ2-7, with 9 nucleotides matching TRBD1. Germline V gene sequence: CDR1 SEHNR, CDR2 FQNEAQ (reference sequence). The CDR3 consists of 14 residues. Trimming took 5 bases from V and 3 from J; bases not matched to a gene: 5. CDR3 residues: CASSPGTGNYEQYF. CDR3 bases: TGTGCCAGCAGCCCCGGGACAGGGAACTACGAGCAGTACTTC.